The sequence of this TCR beta chain was determined in a study of blood T cell repertoires in COVID-19. The wider study: Acute and convalescent COVID-19 samples came from the United States, Italy and Spain. T cells, B-cell-depleted T cells, or PBMCs provided the cDNA or gDNA that served as material.

Original methodology: By means of reference gene primer amplification, nucleated cell counts were estimated. Here immunoSEQ multiplex PCR was the method, and the copy in TCRdb shows in-frame clones only, minus some. V and J calls and clone size are copied from that table; D and trimming were computed from the DNA. The sample has fewer than 450,000 clones; about 90% are singletons. J gave up 4 bases and V 4 bases, and 1 base lay outside the gene matches. The length of the CDR3 is 13 residues. CDR1 and CDR2 from the germline V gene are SQVTM and ANQGSEA. This chain joins TRBV29-1 and TRBJ2-1; 10 nucleotides line up with TRBD2. The material sequenced was peripheral blood. The TCR originated in a woman between 18 and 29 years old who had recovered from COVID-19. The CDR3 is CSVGLAGYNEQFF. As DNA, the CDR3 is TGCAGCGTTGGACTAGCGGGTTACAATGAGCAGTTCTTC.